The table lists the clone carrying this T cell receptor (beta chain) with a few counts. Its target is unknown. The sample is drawn from a study of T cells after yellow fever vaccination. Study-level points and caveats: Researchers cautioned that FACS-sorted repertoires could harbor abundant clonotypes contaminating from the bulk population. Booster sampling recovered most clones from primary vaccination (approximately 96% CD4, 80% to 90% CD8).

TCRdb called the 5' RACE reads again in MiXCR, with one record for every CDR3 protein. The sample records about 120,000 distinct CDR3 sequences, approximately 7.1% being singletons. This clonotype was obtained from a man aged 18 to 30 who received the YFV17D yellow fever vaccine. Source: CD4+ T cells sorted from PBMCs, taken roughly 46 days after the first yellow fever vaccination.

The CDR3 is CASSLARDQPQHF. The DNA for the CDR3 is TGTGCCAGCAGCTTAGCGCGGGATCAGCCCCAGCATTTT. The chain recombines TRBV7-2 with TRBJ1-5, with D uncertain. The germline V gene encodes CDR1 SGHTA and CDR2 FQGNSA. The V end was cut by 0 bases, the J end by 5 bases, with 5 bases between. This CDR3 is 13 amino acids long.